This T cell receptor beta chain was sequenced during a study of OX40 agonist ivuxolimab in advanced cancers. Study overall: Three patients had partial responses: one hepatocellular carcinoma, two cutaneous melanoma. Overall study results and limits: With doses of 0.1 to 3.0 mg/kg, CD4+ and CD8+ blood T cells had undergone clonal expansion by week 6. Fewer expanded clones were found on average in CD4+ than in CD8+ T cells.

As regards this clone: Its cognate antigen is unknown.

The CDR3 runs 15 residues. Trimming removed 0 bases from V and 4 bases from J, with 13 bases in between. Germline CDR1 SGHRS, CDR2 YFSETQ. Only in-frame clones appear in the TCRdb table, and some are missing; sequencing was by immunoSEQ multiplex PCR. The sample has about 72,000 clones, roughly four fifths seen once. The material sequenced was CD4+ or CD8+ T cells sorted from blood, taken in a trial of the OX40 agonist ivuxolimab. The origin of this receptor is an adult with an advanced solid tumor such as melanoma, head and neck, liver or kidney cancer. The chain uses TRBV5-1 and TRBJ1-1, with D possibly TRBD1 on 6 matching bases. This chain's CDR3 is CASSLVGGPSTEAFF. In nucleotides, the CDR3 is TGCGCCAGCAGCTTGGTCGGGGGGCCCAGCACTGAAGCTTTCTTT.